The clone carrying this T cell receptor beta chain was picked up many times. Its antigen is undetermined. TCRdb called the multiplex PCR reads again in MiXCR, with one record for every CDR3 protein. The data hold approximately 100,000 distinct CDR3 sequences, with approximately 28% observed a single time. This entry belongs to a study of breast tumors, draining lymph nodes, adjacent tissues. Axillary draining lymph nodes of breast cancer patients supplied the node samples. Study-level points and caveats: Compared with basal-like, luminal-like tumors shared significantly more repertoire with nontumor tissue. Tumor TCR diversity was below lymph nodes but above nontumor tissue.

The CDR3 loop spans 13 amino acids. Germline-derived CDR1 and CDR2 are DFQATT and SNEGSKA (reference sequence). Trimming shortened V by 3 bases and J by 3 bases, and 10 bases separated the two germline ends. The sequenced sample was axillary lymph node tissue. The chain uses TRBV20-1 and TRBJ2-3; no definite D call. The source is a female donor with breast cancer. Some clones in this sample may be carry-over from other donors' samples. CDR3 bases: TGCAGTGCTAGGACATCACTTACAGATACGCAGTATTTT. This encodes CSARTSLTDTQYF.